The 23 T cell receptor beta chains given below trace back to one sample, sequenced in a study of cytomegalovirus exposure and HLA in healthy donors. The PCR contained 60 Vbeta and 13 Jbeta primers. Profiling relied on immunoSEQ multiplex PCR, and the TCRdb table lists in-frame clones only, not all of them. The data hold roughly 160,000 clones, with about 77% observed a single time. The sequenced sample was PBMCs. The receptors were gathered from a woman between 50 and 59 years old in good health and CMV-seronegative.

As DNA, the CDR3 is TGTGCCAGCAGCTTAGATAGGGCGGGGTTCCCGTTCTTC. Translation: CASSLDRAGFPFF. The V gene is TRBV11-3, the J gene TRBJ2-1; TRBD2 might be the D (6 bases). The CDR3 extends over 13 amino acids. V dropped 0 bases and J dropped 15 bases, with 15 bases sitting between them. The germline gives CDR1 SGHNT, CDR2 YENEEA.

This clone was recorded once. V usage is TRBV5-6 and J usage is TRBJ2-7, with a weak D call TRBD1 (6 bases). The CDR3 loop spans 14 amino acids. V lost 0 bases to trimming and J lost 6 bases, with 13 bases between them. The germline V gene encodes CDR1 SGHDT and CDR2 YYEEEE. CDR3 amino acids: CASSLGSGVAEQYF. CDR3 nucleotide sequence: TGTGCCAGCAGCTTGGGGTCAGGGGTTGCCGAGCAGTACTTC.

The rearrangement joins TRBV5-4 to TRBJ2-4; 7 bases fit TRBD2. J gave up 0 bases and V 4 bases, and 10 bases lay outside the gene matches. Germline lookup yields CDR1 SGHNT and CDR2 YYREEE (reference sequence). The CDR3 sequence is 17 residues long. CDR3 loop: CASSLVGGGLAKNIQYF. The CDR3 nucleotides read TGTGCCAGCAGCCTGGTCGGCGGGGGTCTAGCCAAAAACATTCAGTACTTC.

This rearrangement joins TRBV28 to TRBJ2-7; 8 nucleotides align to TRBD2. This CDR3 has 16 amino acids. Germline lookup yields CDR1 MDHEN and CDR2 SYDVKM. Trimming at V came to 4 bases and at J to 0 bases, leaving 8 bases not matched to a gene. The CDR3 DNA is TGTGCCAGCAGTTCCCCACCTACTAGCGGCTCCTACGAGCAGTACTTC. Translating it yields CASSSPPTSGSYEQYF.

This clone was seen only a few times. The gene calls are TRBV11-2 and TRBJ1-2; 9 bases map to TRBD1. The CDR3 runs 16 residues. Germline V gives CDR1 SGHAT, CDR2 FQNNGV. Losses at the gene ends were 4 bases for V and 7 bases for J; bases not matched to a gene: 13. The CDR3 protein is CASSSLTGGAGPGYTF. CDR3 DNA sequence: TGTGCCAGCAGCTCTCTTACAGGGGGCGCCGGTCCTGGCTACACCTTC.

This chain connects TRBV29-1 to TRBJ1-1; the D gene is possibly TRBD1 (5 bases). The CDR3 loop spans 15 amino acids. The germline V gene has CDR1 SQVTM and CDR2 ANQGSEA. V lost 4 bases and J lost 3, with 18 bases in between. In DNA, the CDR3 is TGCAGCGTTGCGGGATGGGGGGGGAAGGACACTGAAGCTTTCTTT. Protein: CSVAGWGGKDTEAFF.

The J gene is TRBJ2-7, the V gene TRBV18; 10 nucleotides match TRBD1. J lost 4 bases, V lost 2 bases, and 2 bases had no gene match. The germline CDR1 and CDR2 sequences are KGHSH and LQKENI. The CDR3 contains 14 residues. In nucleotides, the CDR3 is TGTGCCAGCTCACCAGGGACAGGGGAGTACGAGCAGTACTTC. Translation gives CASSPGTGEYEQYF. The whole variable domain, filled in from reference TRBV18 and TRBJ2-7, reads NAGVMQNPRHLVRRRGQEARLRCSPMKGHSHVYWYRQLPEEGLKFMVYLQKENIIDESGMPKERFSAEFPKEGPSILRIQQVVRGDSAAYFCASSPGTGEYEQYFGPGTRLTVT.

J is TRBJ2-7 and V is TRBV19, with D unresolved. Germline assignment: CDR1 LNHDA and CDR2 SQIVND (reference sequence). The V and J ends lost 5 bases and 6 bases respectively, with 17 bases between them. The CDR3 has 14 residues. CDR3 amino acids: CASSVRTETGEQYF. CDR3 DNA: TGTGCCAGTAGTGTACGCACAGAAACCGGCGAGCAGTACTTC.

The rearrangement joins TRBV2 to TRBJ2-7, with a possible D match to TRBD2 (5 bases). The CDR3 contains 13 residues. The ends were cut back, 8 bases at V and 1 base at J, with 12 bases in the middle. CDR1 is SNHLY and CDR2 is FYNNEI in the germline V gene. In nucleotides, the CDR3 is TGTGCCAGCCAGACTATCCTTTCCTACGAGCAGTACTTC. It translates to CASQTILSYEQYF. Full variable domain (outside the CDR3, taken from reference TRBV2 and TRBJ2-7): EPEVTQTPSHQVTQMGQEVILRCVPISNHLYFYWYRQILGQKVEFLVSFYNNEISEKSEIFDDQFSVERPDGSNFTLKIRSTKLEDSAMYFCASQTILSYEQYFGPGTRLTVT.

V gene TRBV9 combines with J gene TRBJ2-3; D gene ambiguous. V lost 5 bases, J lost 4 bases, and 11 bases lay in between. CDR3 size: 13 residues. Per the germline V gene, CDR1 is SGDLS and CDR2 is YYNGEE. The CDR3, as DNA: TGTGCCAGCAGTCTAGTTCCCTCAGATACGCAGTATTTT. Amino acids: CASSLVPSDTQYF.

The chain uses TRBV19 and TRBJ2-2; D is perhaps TRBD2 (6 bases). Germline-derived CDR1 and CDR2 are LNHDA and SQIVND (reference sequence). V was trimmed by 6 bases and J by 10 bases, leaving 15 bases between them. The CDR3 has 13 amino acids. The DNA for the CDR3 is TGTGCCAGTAGCCCGGACTATTCGGCGGAGCTGTTTTTT. It specifies CASSPDYSAELFF.

The chain couples TRBV27 to TRBJ1-4; tentative D call: TRBD1 (5 bases). CDR3 length: 14 residues. Germline V gene sequence: CDR1 MNHEY, CDR2 SMNVEV (reference sequence). V lost 5 bases and J lost 4, with 11 bases in between. The DNA of the CDR3 is TGTGCCAGCAGTCTGACAGCTAATAATGAAAAACTGTTTTTT. Translation gives CASSLTANNEKLFF.

The chain employs TRBV19 and TRBJ2-1; 11 bases map to TRBD1. The CDR3 loop spans 15 amino acids. In germline, CDR1 is LNHDA, CDR2 SQIVND (reference sequence). The V gene end was trimmed by 7 bases and the J gene end by 6 bases; junction bases not matched to a gene: 8. CDR3 nucleotide sequence: TGTGCCAGTATCAAGGGAGGGACAGGGGGCAATGAGCAGTTCTTC. It yields the protein CASIKGGTGGNEQFF. Looking up the rest from reference TRBV19 and TRBJ2-1 gives the full variable domain: DGGITQSPKYLFRKEGQNVTLSCEQNLNHDAMYWYRQDPGQGLRLIYYSQIVNDFQKGDIAEGYSVSREKKESFPLTVTSAQKNPTAFYLCASIKGGTGGNEQFFGPGTRLTVL.

The rearrangement joins TRBV7-8 to TRBJ2-5; 10 bases line up with TRBD1. The CDR3 runs 16 residues. After removal of 0 bases from V and 5 bases from J, the junction contained 6 bases not matched to a gene. CDR1 and CDR2 (germline): SGHVS, FQNEAQ. Here the CDR3 reads CASSLARQGATETQYF. The DNA of the CDR3 is TGTGCCAGCAGCTTAGCCCGACAGGGGGCTACGGAGACCCAGTACTTC.

DNA of the CDR3: TGTGCCAGCAGCGTCACCGGGACTAGCGGCCACGAGCAGTACTTC. It codes for CASSVTGTSGHEQYF. The genes are TRBV9 and TRBJ2-7, with 11 positions matching TRBD2. V lost 2 bases, J lost 5 bases, and 6 bases stayed unmatched. The CDR3 extends over 15 amino acids. Germline-derived CDR1 and CDR2 are SGDLS and YYNGEE.

The DNA of the CDR3 is TGTGCCAGCAGCCCGGGACAGGGTACGTACGAGCAGTACTTC. Translating gives CASSPGQGTYEQYF. The chain combines TRBV2 with TRBJ2-7; 9 bases fit TRBD1. CDR1 is SNHLY, CDR2 FYNNEI, per germline. The CDR3 extends over 14 amino acids. The trim removed 6 bases at V and 4 bases at J, leaving 7 bases unmatched.

There are a few counts of this clone. The chain couples TRBV5-4 to TRBJ1-6; D may be TRBD1 (5 bases). Germline CDR1 is SGHNT and CDR2 is YYREEE (reference sequence). The CDR3 runs to 16 residues. V lost 0 bases and J lost 9, with 16 bases in between. CDR3: CASSLDRVRGGSPLHF. The CDR3 DNA reads TGTGCCAGCAGCTTGGACCGTGTACGGGGGGGTTCACCCCTCCACTTT.

The rearrangement uses TRBV6-5 and TRBJ2-7; D unclear. Between the trimmed V and J ends, which lost 2 bases and 4 bases, there was a span of 9 bases. Germline lookup yields CDR1 MNHEY and CDR2 SVGAGI. The CDR3 spans 13 residues. In DNA, the CDR3 is TGTGCCAGCAGTTACGACCGGAGATACGAGCAGTACTTC. This gives the protein CASSYDRRYEQYF.

The chain carries TRBV19 and TRBJ2-7; D not certain. Trimming removed 1 base from V and 0 bases from J, with 10 bases in between. This CDR3 is built from 15 residues. The V gene's germline CDR1 is LNHDA and CDR2 SQIVND (reference sequence). CDR3 amino acids: CASSIGQESSYEQYF. The CDR3 nucleotides are TGTGCCAGTAGTATAGGGCAGGAAAGCTCCTACGAGCAGTACTTC.

The J gene is TRBJ2-5, the V gene TRBV28; 9 nucleotides align to TRBD2. V lost 8 bases to trimming and J lost 7 bases; unmatched junction nucleotides: 17. The germline V gene encodes CDR1 MDHEN and CDR2 SYDVKM. The CDR3 sequence is 16 residues long. The CDR3 coding sequence is TGTGCCAGCTCTAGAGGAGGTAGCGGGAGTTCGGGGACCCAGTACTTC. This translates into CASSRGGSGSSGTQYF. The full variable domain, rest sourced from reference TRBV28 and TRBJ2-5, is DVKVTQSSRYLVKRTGEKVFLECVQDMDHENMFWYRQDPGLGLRLIYFSYDVKMKEKGDIPEGYSVSREKKERFSLILESASTNQTSMYLCASSRGGSGSSGTQYFGPGTRLLVL.

This chain links TRBV19 with TRBJ2-2, with 7 nucleotides matching TRBD2. The length of the CDR3 is 14 residues. V was clipped by 6 bases and J by 3 bases; unmatched bases: 4. Germline-derived CDR1 and CDR2 are LNHDA and SQIVND (reference sequence). DNA for the CDR3: TGTGCCAGTAGCGGGGGGATTTACACCGGGGAGCTGTTTTTT. It translates to CASSGGIYTGELFF.

V is TRBV19 and J is TRBJ2-3, with 8 bases that match TRBD1. This CDR3 is built from 14 residues. CDR1 and CDR2 (germline): LNHDA, SQIVND (reference sequence). The trim removed 5 bases at V and 3 bases at J, leaving 4 bases unmatched. The CDR3 loop reads CASSARDRTDTQYF. CDR3 nucleotide sequence: TGTGCCAGTAGTGCCCGGGACAGGACAGATACGCAGTATTTT.

V is TRBV11-2 and J is TRBJ1-2, with D unresolved. V lost 0 bases and J lost 7, with 9 bases in between. The germline V gene has CDR1 SGHAT and CDR2 FQNNGV. CDR3 size: 13 residues. CDR3 protein: CASSLDLQLGYTF. DNA of the CDR3: TGTGCCAGCAGCTTAGATTTACAGCTTGGCTACACCTTC. The variable domain in full, with the rest retrieved from reference TRBV11-2 and TRBJ1-2, is EAGVAQSPRYKIIEKRQSVAFWCNPISGHATLYWYQQILGQGPKLLIQFQNNGVVDDSQLPKDRFSAERLKGVDSTLKIQPAKLEDSAVYLCASSLDLQLGYTFGSGTRLTVV.